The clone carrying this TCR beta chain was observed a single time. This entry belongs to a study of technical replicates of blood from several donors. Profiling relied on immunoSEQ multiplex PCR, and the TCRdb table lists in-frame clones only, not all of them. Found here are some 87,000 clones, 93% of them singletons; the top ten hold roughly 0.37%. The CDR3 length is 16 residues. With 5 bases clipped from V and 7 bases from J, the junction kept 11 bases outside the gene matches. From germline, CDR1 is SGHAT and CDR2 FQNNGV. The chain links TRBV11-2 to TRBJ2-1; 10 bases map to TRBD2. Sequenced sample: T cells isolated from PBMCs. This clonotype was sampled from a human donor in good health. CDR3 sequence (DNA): TGTGCCAGCAGCCCGTCACTAGCGGGATTCGGTAATGAGCAGTTCTTC. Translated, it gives CASSPSLAGFGNEQFF. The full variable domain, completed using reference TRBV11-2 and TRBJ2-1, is EAGVAQSPRYKIIEKRQSVAFWCNPISGHATLYWYQQILGQGPKLLIQFQNNGVVDDSQLPKDRFSAERLKGVDSTLKIQPAKLEDSAVYLCASSPSLAGFGNEQFFGPGTRLTVL.